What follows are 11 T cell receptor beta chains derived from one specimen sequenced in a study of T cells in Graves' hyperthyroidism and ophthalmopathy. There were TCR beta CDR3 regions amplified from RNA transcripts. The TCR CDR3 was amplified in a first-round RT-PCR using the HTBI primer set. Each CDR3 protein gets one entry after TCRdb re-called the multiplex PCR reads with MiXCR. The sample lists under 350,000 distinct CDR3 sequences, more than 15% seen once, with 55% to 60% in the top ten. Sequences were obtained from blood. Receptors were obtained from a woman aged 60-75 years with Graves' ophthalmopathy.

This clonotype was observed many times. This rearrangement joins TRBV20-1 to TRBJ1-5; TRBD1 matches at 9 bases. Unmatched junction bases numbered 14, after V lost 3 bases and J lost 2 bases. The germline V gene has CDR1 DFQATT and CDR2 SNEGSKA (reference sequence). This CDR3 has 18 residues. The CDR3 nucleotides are TGCAGTGCTAGCGAACCGGGACAGGGACAATCGGGCAATCAGCCCCAGCATTTT. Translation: CSASEPGQGQSGNQPQHF.

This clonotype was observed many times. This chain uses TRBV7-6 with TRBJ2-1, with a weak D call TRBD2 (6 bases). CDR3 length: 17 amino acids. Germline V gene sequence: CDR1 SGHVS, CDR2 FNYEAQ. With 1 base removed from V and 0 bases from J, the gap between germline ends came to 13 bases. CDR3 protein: CASSLGGGVASYNEQFF. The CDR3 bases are TGTGCCAGCAGCTTAGGGGGCGGGGTAGCCTCCTACAATGAGCAGTTCTTC.

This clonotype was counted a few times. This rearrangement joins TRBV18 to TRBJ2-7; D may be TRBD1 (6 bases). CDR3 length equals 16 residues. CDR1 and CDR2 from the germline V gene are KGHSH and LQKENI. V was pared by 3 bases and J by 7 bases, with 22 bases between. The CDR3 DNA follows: TGTGCCAGCTCACCCCCCACAGGGAGTCCTTTCCCAGAGCAGTACTTC. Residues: CASSPPTGSPFPEQYF.

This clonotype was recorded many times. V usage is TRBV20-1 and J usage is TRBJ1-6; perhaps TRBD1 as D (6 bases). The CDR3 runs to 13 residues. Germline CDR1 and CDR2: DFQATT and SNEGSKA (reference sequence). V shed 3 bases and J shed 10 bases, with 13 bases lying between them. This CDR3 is CSASSGGYSPLHF. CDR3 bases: TGCAGTGCTAGTTCCGGGGGCTACTCACCCCTCCACTTT.

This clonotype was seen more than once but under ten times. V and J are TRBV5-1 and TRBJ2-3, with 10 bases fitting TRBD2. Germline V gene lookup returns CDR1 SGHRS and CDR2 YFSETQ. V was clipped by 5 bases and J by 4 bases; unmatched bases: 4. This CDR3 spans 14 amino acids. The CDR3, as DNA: TGCGCCAGCAGTGCTACTAGCGGGGCAGATACGCAGTATTTT. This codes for CASSATSGADTQYF.

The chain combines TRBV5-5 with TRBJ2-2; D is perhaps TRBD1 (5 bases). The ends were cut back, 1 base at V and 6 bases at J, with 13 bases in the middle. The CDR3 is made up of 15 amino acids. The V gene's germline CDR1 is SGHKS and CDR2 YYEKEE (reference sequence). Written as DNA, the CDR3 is TGTGCCAGCAGCTTGATGTCCTGGGGCTCCGGGGAGCTGTTTTTT. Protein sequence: CASSLMSWGSGELFF.

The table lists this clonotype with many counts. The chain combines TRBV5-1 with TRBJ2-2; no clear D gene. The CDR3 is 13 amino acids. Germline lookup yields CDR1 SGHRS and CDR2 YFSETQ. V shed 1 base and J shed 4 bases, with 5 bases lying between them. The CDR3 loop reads CASSLRSTGELFF. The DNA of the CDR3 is TGCGCCAGCAGCTTGAGGAGCACCGGGGAGCTGTTTTTT.

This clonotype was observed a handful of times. This CDR3 is CASNAGGQETQYF. The CDR3 DNA is TGCGCCAGCAACGCCGGGGGGCAAGAGACCCAGTACTTC. The genes are TRBV5-1 and TRBJ2-5; 7 bases line up with TRBD2. Germline trimming cut 6 bases from V and 2 bases from J; bases unmatched to any gene: 4. This CDR3 region has 13 residues. Germline V gives CDR1 SGHRS, CDR2 YFSETQ. Drawing the rest from reference TRBV5-1 and TRBJ2-5, the complete variable domain is KAGVTQTPRYLIKTRGQQVTLSCSPISGHRSVSWYQQTPGQGLQFLFEYFSETQRNKGNFPGRFSGRQFSNSRSEMNVSTLELGDSALYLCASNAGGQETQYFGPGTRLLVL.

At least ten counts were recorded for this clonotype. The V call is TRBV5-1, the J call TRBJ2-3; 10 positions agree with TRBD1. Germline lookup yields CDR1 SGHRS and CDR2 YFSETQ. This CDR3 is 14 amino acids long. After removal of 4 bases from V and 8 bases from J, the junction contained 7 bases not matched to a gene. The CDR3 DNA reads TGCGCCAGCAGCGTGACGGGACAGGGGATTACGCAGTATTTT. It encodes CASSVTGQGITQYF.

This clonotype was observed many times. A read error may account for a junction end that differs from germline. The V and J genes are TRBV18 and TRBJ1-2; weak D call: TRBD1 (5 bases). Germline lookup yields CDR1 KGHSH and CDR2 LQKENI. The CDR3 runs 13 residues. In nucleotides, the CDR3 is TGCGCCAGCAGCCCCGGGGGGAACTATGGCTACACCTTC. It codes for CASSPGGNYGYTF.

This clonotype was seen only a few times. The chain's CDR3 is CASSLWTGVNQPQHF. CDR3 nucleotides: TGTGCCAGCAGTTTATGGACAGGGGTTAATCAGCCCCAGCATTTT. The chain joins TRBV5-6 to TRBJ1-5; 9 bases fit TRBD1. CDR1 and CDR2 (germline): SGHDT, YYEEEE. Trimming at V came to 5 bases and at J to 4 bases, leaving 7 bases not matched to a gene. CDR3 length: 15 amino acids.